The 17 T cell receptor beta chains in this list originate from one sample, sequenced in a study of shared clonotypes between healthy human individuals. TCRdb's copy holds only in-frame clones and misses some; the assay was immunoSEQ multiplex PCR. The repertoire has about 340,000 clones, around 79% of them found once; the top ten carry around 9.3%. Material: memory CD4+ T cells sorted from blood. Subset here: CD45RA-negative fraction. The receptors stem from a man aged 25-45 years in good health.

This clone was seen just once. The chain links TRBV7-2 to TRBJ2-3, with 8 bases matching TRBD1. CDR1 and CDR2 from the germline V gene are SGHTA and FQGNSA. The trim removed 1 base at V and 2 bases at J, leaving 5 bases unmatched. This CDR3 is built from 16 residues. CDR3 sequence: CASSLGGTGLTDTQYF. The CDR3 nucleotides read TGTGCCAGCAGCTTAGGAGGGACAGGCCTCACAGATACGCAGTATTTT.

CDR3 region: CASSSFSVRTSGTGELFF. In nucleotides, the CDR3 is TGTGCCAGCAGCTCCTTTAGCGTAAGGACTAGCGGCACCGGGGAGCTGTTTTTT. The chain joins TRBV7-2 to TRBJ2-2, with 10 positions matching TRBD2. Germline V lookup: CDR1 SGHTA, CDR2 FQGNSA. CDR3 length equals 18 residues. V lost 4 bases to trimming and J lost 4 bases; unmatched junction nucleotides: 12. Full variable domain (rest looked up from reference TRBV7-2 and TRBJ2-2): GAGVSQSPSNKVTEKGKDVELRCDPISGHTALYWYRQSLGQGLEFLIYFQGNSAPDKSGLPSDRFSAERTGGSVSTLTIQRTQQEDSAVYLCASSSFSVRTSGTGELFFGEGSRLTVL.

This rearrangement joins TRBV28 to TRBJ1-1; tentatively, D is TRBD1 (5 bases). V lost 3 bases and J lost 7, with 9 bases in between. The CDR3 length is 12 residues. The germline gives CDR1 MDHEN, CDR2 SYDVKM. CDR3 residues: CASSFSGGEAFF. In DNA, the CDR3 is TGTGCCAGCAGTTTTAGTGGGGGTGAAGCTTTCTTT.

Many counts were recorded for this clone. This CDR3 is CASSLVAGGPSHNEQFF. CDR3 sequence (DNA): TGTGCCAGCAGCTTGGTCGCGGGAGGGCCCAGTCACAATGAGCAGTTCTTC. The chain is built from TRBV5-6 and TRBJ2-1; 9 positions match TRBD2. V lost 0 bases, J lost 5 bases, and 9 bases stayed unmatched. The CDR3 runs to 17 residues. The germline gives CDR1 SGHDT, CDR2 YYEEEE.

The chain couples TRBV18 to TRBJ2-1; 9 nucleotides line up with TRBD1. CDR3 length equals 15 residues. Germline-derived CDR1 and CDR2 are KGHSH and LQKENI. V dropped 1 base and J dropped 7; count of bases not matched to a gene: 5. CDR3 in amino acids: CASSPQPTGGNEQFF. The CDR3 DNA reads TGTGCCAGCTCACCACAGCCGACAGGGGGAAATGAGCAGTTCTTC.

This clone was seen a handful of times. CDR3 protein: CASSLGTNNSPLHF. Here the CDR3 DNA reads TGCGCCAGCAGCTTGGGGACAAATAATTCACCCCTCCACTTT. The chain combines TRBV5-1 with TRBJ1-6, with D tentatively TRBD1 (5 bases). Trimming left V 0 bases short and J 5 bases short, with 6 bases between. This CDR3 region has 14 residues. Germline lookup yields CDR1 SGHRS and CDR2 YFSETQ.

V is TRBV5-1 and J is TRBJ2-1, with TRBD2 as a possible D gene (6 bases). The CDR3 runs to 16 residues. With 1 base removed from V and 5 bases from J, the gap between germline ends came to 16 bases. The germline V gene has CDR1 SGHRS and CDR2 YFSETQ. The CDR3 sequence: CASSLSGGARDNEQFF. CDR3 DNA: TGCGCCAGCAGCTTGTCTGGCGGGGCCAGGGACAATGAGCAGTTCTTC.

This clone was counted only a few times. The V gene is TRBV10-2, the J gene TRBJ1-5; D gene ambiguous. V lost 6 bases and J 4 bases, leaving 10 bases between the germline ends. Germline V gives CDR1 WSHSY, CDR2 SAAADI. This CDR3 contains 13 residues. This chain's CDR3 is CASREISNQPQHF. CDR3 nucleotide sequence: TGCGCCAGCAGAGAGATTTCTAATCAGCCCCAGCATTTT.

The rearrangement joins TRBV6-1 to TRBJ2-3, with TRBD1 matching 7 bases. From germline, CDR1 is MNHNS and CDR2 SASEGT. The J segment lost 2 bases and the V segment lost 4 bases, leaving 6 bases of the junction unmatched. The CDR3 is 15 residues long. The CDR3 sequence: CASSGRDRATDTQYF. CDR3 coding DNA: TGTGCCAGCAGTGGCCGGGACAGAGCCACAGATACGCAGTATTTT.

This rearrangement joins TRBV7-6 to TRBJ2-5, with a weak D call TRBD2 (6 bases). This CDR3 has 15 residues. Trimming left V 5 bases short and J 2 bases short, with 15 bases between. The germline V gene encodes CDR1 SGHVS and CDR2 FNYEAQ. Here the CDR3 reads CASSQLSGVQETQYF. CDR3 in DNA: TGTGCCAGCAGCCAACTGTCGGGGGTACAAGAGACCCAGTACTTC.

This clone ranks as hyperexpanded. J is TRBJ1-5 and V is TRBV14; D possibly corresponds to TRBD1 (5 bases). V was clipped by 3 bases and J by 7 bases, with 10 bases between them. The V gene's germline CDR1 is SGHDN and CDR2 FVKESK. There are 13 residues in the CDR3. CDR3 sequence: CASSHSGLQPQHF. In DNA, the CDR3 is TGTGCCAGCAGCCATTCAGGGTTGCAGCCCCAGCATTTT.

The chain carries TRBV5-1 and TRBJ2-1; 12 bases match TRBD2. The length of the CDR3 is 15 residues. The J segment lost 8 bases and the V segment lost 9 bases, leaving 12 bases of the junction unmatched. Germline V CDR1 and CDR2: SGHRS, YFSETQ. Here the CDR3 reads CATMTSGSSLDEQFF. In nucleotides, the CDR3 is TGCGCCACCATGACTAGCGGGAGTTCTCTCGATGAGCAGTTCTTC. Full variable domain (rest looked up from reference TRBV5-1 and TRBJ2-1): KAGVTQTPRYLIKTRGQQVTLSCSPISGHRSVSWYQQTPGQGLQFLFEYFSETQRNKGNFPGRFSGRQFSNSRSEMNVSTLELGDSALYLCATMTSGSSLDEQFFGPGTRLTVL.

V usage is TRBV10-2 and J usage is TRBJ2-7; TRBD1 or TRBD2 may be the D gene (5 bases each). Looked up from germline, CDR1 is WSHSY and CDR2 is SAAADI. This CDR3 has 16 amino acids. V was cut by 3 bases and J by 0 bases, with 15 bases left in between. The CDR3, as DNA: TGCGCCAGCAGTGATGGGGGTCGCAGGAGCTCCTACGAGCAGTACTTC. Translating it yields CASSDGGRRSSYEQYF.

This chain joins TRBV7-2 and TRBJ1-2, with a tentative D call TRBD1 (5 bases). The germline gives CDR1 SGHTA, CDR2 FQGNSA. The CDR3 contains 13 residues. The V end was cut by 4 bases, the J end by 7 bases, with 13 bases between. The DNA for the CDR3 is TGTGCCAGCAGCTCCCCGGGGGGTTTTGGCTACACCTTC. Translation: CASSSPGGFGYTF.

The V and J genes are TRBV29-1 and TRBJ2-7, with 10 bases lining up with TRBD1. This CDR3 is built from 13 residues. After removal of 7 bases from V and 0 bases from J, the junction contained 3 bases not matched to a gene. Per the germline V gene, CDR1 is SQVTM and CDR2 is ANQGSEA. CDR3 DNA: TGCAGCGCTGGGACAGGGGCCTCCTACGAGCAGTACTTC. Its translation is CSAGTGASYEQYF.

Note on this clone: Being one base from a much bigger clone, this may be a read error. The gene calls are TRBV29-1 and TRBJ2-5; D not resolved. This CDR3 has 12 residues. Germline lookup yields CDR1 SQVTM and CDR2 ANQGSEA. The germline V and J ends were trimmed by 3 bases and 5 bases, with 10 bases remaining between them. The CDR3 sequence: CSVDRWTETQYF. CDR3 nucleotides: TGCAGCGTTGATAGGTGGACCGAGACCCAGTACTTC.

The rearrangement uses TRBV18 and TRBJ1-2, with 8 bases identical to TRBD1. Germline loops: CDR1 KGHSH, CDR2 LQKENI. This CDR3 comprises 17 residues. V gave up 3 bases and J gave up 1 base; unmatched junction bases: 10. CDR3 amino acids: CASSPAPGTGINYGYTF. CDR3 bases: TGTGCCAGCTCACCGGCCCCCGGGACAGGAATTAACTATGGCTACACCTTC.